Below are 6 T cell receptor beta chains sequenced from a single sample in a study of shared clonotypes between healthy human individuals. Naive CD8 cells, CD45RO-negative and positively selected for CCR7, excluded terminally differentiated effector memory CD45RA+ cells. Sequenced by immunoSEQ multiplex PCR; TCRdb stores in-frame clones only, minus some. Among about 2.1 million clones listed, under 95% were seen once. The sequencing sample was made of naive CD8+ T cells from PBMCs. The receptors derive from a man between 18 and 29 years old in good health. Some clones in this sample may be carry-over from other donors' samples.

This clone was detected only once. This chain joins TRBV9 and TRBJ2-7; 11 positions agree with TRBD2. The V gene's germline CDR1 is SGDLS and CDR2 YYNGEE. The CDR3 length is 14 residues. The V and J ends lost 6 bases and 4 bases, in that order; junction bases with no gene match: 6. CDR3 sequence (DNA): TGTGCCAGCAACGCCGGGACTAGCGGATACGAGCAGTACTTC. Translated: CASNAGTSGYEQYF.

This clone was seen more than once but under ten times. The V call is TRBV25-1, the J call TRBJ1-5, with D possibly matching TRBD1 (5 bases). Trimming cost V 7 bases and J 5 bases, with 15 bases left between them. The CDR3 loop spans 14 amino acids. Germline CDR1 and CDR2: MGHDK and SYGVNS. This CDR3 is CASTPGWGDQPQHF. The CDR3 DNA reads as TGTGCCAGCACCCCAGGGTGGGGAGATCAGCCCCAGCATTTT.

This clone has a single count. This chain joins TRBV7-2 and TRBJ2-5; D not certain. V was pared by 1 base and J by 5 bases, with 11 bases between. Germline values: CDR1 SGHTA, CDR2 FQGNSA. The CDR3 runs to 14 residues. The CDR3 DNA sequence: TGTGCCAGCAGCTTAGGAGGTGTCTTGGAGACCCAGTACTTC. Amino acid sequence: CASSLGGVLETQYF.

The rearrangement joins TRBV9 to TRBJ1-3; a weak D match, TRBD1 (5 bases). CDR1 and CDR2 (germline): SGDLS, YYNGEE. This CDR3 has 16 amino acids. V was pared by 4 bases and J by 0 bases, with 14 bases between. CDR3 sequence: CASSPYGGSSGNTIYF. CDR3 in DNA: TGTGCCAGCAGCCCCTATGGGGGGAGCTCTGGAAACACCATATATTTT.

The J gene is TRBJ2-1, the V gene TRBV28, with D unclear. Germline V gene lookup returns CDR1 MDHEN and CDR2 SYDVKM. The CDR3 has 13 amino acids. Trimming cost V 2 bases and J 9 bases, with 11 bases left between them. CDR3 amino acids: CASSLNPSTEQFF. CDR3 DNA sequence: TGTGCCAGCAGTTTAAACCCCTCGACTGAGCAGTTCTTC.

V and J are TRBV11-2 and TRBJ1-4; the D gene is possibly TRBD1 (5 bases). The V gene's germline CDR1 is SGHAT and CDR2 FQNNGV. V lost 5 bases and J lost 4, with 14 bases in between. CDR3 length: 15 amino acids. The CDR3 loop reads CASSPARASNEKLFF. CDR3 DNA: TGTGCCAGCAGCCCGGCCAGGGCGAGTAATGAAAAACTGTTTTTT.